Included here is one T cell receptor beta chain sequence, with context. Its antigen is still unknown. Germline assignment: CDR1 SGHTA and CDR2 FQGTGA. The V and J ends lost 3 bases and 2 bases, in that order; junction bases with no gene match: 7. The CDR3 totals 16 residues. Clones were read by immunoSEQ multiplex PCR, and TCRdb kept only the in-frame ones, dropping some. The sample includes around 95,000 clones, just under 90% of them seen just once. The sample belongs to a study of T cell responses to AZD1222 COVID-19 vaccine. Points from the study as a whole: Clonal diversity was possibly underestimated, and the donors were mostly white British, with more females. Among spike-specific TCRs, nearly half reportedly target unmutated variant regions.

The gene calls are TRBV7-3 and TRBJ1-5, with 7 bases aligning to TRBD1. This clonotype was sampled from an adult in good health. Sequenced material: peripheral blood, taken on day 0 of AZD1222 vaccination. CDR3 amino acids: CASSLQQGLGNQPQHF. In DNA form, the CDR3 reads TGTGCCAGCAGCTTGCAACAGGGGTTGGGCAATCAGCCCCAGCATTTT.